A single sample is the source of the 10 T cell receptor beta chains below, sequenced in a study of CXCR3-negative and CXCR3-positive naive CD8 T cells. The TRB cDNA libraries were prepared by 5' RACE with UMI labels. For each CDR3 protein, TCRdb gives one entry from its re-call of the 5' RACE reads, without DNA. Its table records about 92,000 distinct CDR3 sequences. Specimen: naive CXCR3- CD8+ T cells from blood. Noted subset: CD45RO-CCR7+CD27+CD95- naive CD8+ T cells lacking CXCR3 (TNR3-). The source of these receptors is a human donor in good health. Some clones in this sample may be carry-over from other donors' samples.

The genes are TRBV7-2 and TRBJ2-7; the TRBD1 assignment by TCRdb is unverifiable without DNA. CDR3 size: 15 residues. Germline lookup yields CDR1 SGHTA and CDR2 FQGNSA. The CDR3 loop reads CASSPRTVPLYEQYF.

The V gene is TRBV5-1, the J gene TRBJ2-1. This CDR3 contains 15 residues. Germline V CDR1 and CDR2: SGHRS, YFSETQ. The CDR3 loop reads CASGITTELHNEQFF.

The chain joins TRBV7-2 to TRBJ2-7. CDR3 length: 13 amino acids. Germline values: CDR1 SGHTA, CDR2 FQGNSA. CDR3 sequence: CASSWNMGYEQYF. Using reference TRBV7-2 and TRBJ2-7 for the parts outside the CDR3, the full variable domain is GAGVSQSPSNKVTEKGKDVELRCDPISGHTALYWYRQSLGQGLEFLIYFQGNSAPDKSGLPSDRFSAERTGGSVSTLTIQRTQQEDSAVYLCASSWNMGYEQYFGPGTRLTVT.

The chain uses TRBV29-1 and TRBJ2-7. CDR3 length: 13 residues. Germline CDR1 SQVTM, CDR2 ANQGSEA. CDR3 amino acids: CSVDQGGLYEQYF.

The V and J genes are TRBV13 and TRBJ2-5; the TCRdb D gene call, TRBD1, has no DNA to confirm it. This CDR3 region has 14 residues. Per the germline V gene, CDR1 is PRHDT and CDR2 is FYEKMQ (reference sequence). Here the CDR3 reads CASSKRGFTETQYF. The whole variable domain, filled in from reference TRBV13 and TRBJ2-5, reads AAGVIQSPRHLIKEKRETATLKCYPIPRHDTVYWYQQGPGQDPQFLISFYEKMQSDKGSIPDRFSAQQFSDYHSELNMSSLELGDSALYFCASSKRGFTETQYFGPGTRLLVL.

The gene calls are TRBV29-1 and TRBJ2-7; the D call of TRBD2 rests on TCRdb alone, since no DNA is present to check it. In germline, CDR1 is SQVTM, CDR2 ANQGSEA. The CDR3 runs 19 residues. The CDR3 loop is CSVSGRLADREPTNYEQYF.

This chain links TRBV7-8 with TRBJ2-1. Germline V gives CDR1 SGHVS, CDR2 FQNEAQ. The CDR3 has 13 residues. The CDR3 loop is CASSSAFGNEQFF.

The chain links TRBV15 to TRBJ2-1; there is no DNA to check the TCRdb D call of TRBD2. The germline gives CDR1 LNHNV, CDR2 YYDKDF (reference sequence). The CDR3 runs 14 residues. The CDR3 is CATSRAVQAHEQFF.

V gene TRBV28 combines with J gene TRBJ2-1; TCRdb selects TRBD1, and the lack of DNA leaves this call unchecked. The CDR3 is 15 amino acids. Germline V lookup: CDR1 MDHEN, CDR2 SYDVKM. The CDR3 is CASSPWTGPRNEKFF.

The rearrangement uses TRBV7-9 and TRBJ2-1. Germline V CDR1 and CDR2: SEHNR, FQNEAQ (reference sequence). This CDR3 comprises 13 residues. CDR3 protein: CASSLVGLDEQFF.